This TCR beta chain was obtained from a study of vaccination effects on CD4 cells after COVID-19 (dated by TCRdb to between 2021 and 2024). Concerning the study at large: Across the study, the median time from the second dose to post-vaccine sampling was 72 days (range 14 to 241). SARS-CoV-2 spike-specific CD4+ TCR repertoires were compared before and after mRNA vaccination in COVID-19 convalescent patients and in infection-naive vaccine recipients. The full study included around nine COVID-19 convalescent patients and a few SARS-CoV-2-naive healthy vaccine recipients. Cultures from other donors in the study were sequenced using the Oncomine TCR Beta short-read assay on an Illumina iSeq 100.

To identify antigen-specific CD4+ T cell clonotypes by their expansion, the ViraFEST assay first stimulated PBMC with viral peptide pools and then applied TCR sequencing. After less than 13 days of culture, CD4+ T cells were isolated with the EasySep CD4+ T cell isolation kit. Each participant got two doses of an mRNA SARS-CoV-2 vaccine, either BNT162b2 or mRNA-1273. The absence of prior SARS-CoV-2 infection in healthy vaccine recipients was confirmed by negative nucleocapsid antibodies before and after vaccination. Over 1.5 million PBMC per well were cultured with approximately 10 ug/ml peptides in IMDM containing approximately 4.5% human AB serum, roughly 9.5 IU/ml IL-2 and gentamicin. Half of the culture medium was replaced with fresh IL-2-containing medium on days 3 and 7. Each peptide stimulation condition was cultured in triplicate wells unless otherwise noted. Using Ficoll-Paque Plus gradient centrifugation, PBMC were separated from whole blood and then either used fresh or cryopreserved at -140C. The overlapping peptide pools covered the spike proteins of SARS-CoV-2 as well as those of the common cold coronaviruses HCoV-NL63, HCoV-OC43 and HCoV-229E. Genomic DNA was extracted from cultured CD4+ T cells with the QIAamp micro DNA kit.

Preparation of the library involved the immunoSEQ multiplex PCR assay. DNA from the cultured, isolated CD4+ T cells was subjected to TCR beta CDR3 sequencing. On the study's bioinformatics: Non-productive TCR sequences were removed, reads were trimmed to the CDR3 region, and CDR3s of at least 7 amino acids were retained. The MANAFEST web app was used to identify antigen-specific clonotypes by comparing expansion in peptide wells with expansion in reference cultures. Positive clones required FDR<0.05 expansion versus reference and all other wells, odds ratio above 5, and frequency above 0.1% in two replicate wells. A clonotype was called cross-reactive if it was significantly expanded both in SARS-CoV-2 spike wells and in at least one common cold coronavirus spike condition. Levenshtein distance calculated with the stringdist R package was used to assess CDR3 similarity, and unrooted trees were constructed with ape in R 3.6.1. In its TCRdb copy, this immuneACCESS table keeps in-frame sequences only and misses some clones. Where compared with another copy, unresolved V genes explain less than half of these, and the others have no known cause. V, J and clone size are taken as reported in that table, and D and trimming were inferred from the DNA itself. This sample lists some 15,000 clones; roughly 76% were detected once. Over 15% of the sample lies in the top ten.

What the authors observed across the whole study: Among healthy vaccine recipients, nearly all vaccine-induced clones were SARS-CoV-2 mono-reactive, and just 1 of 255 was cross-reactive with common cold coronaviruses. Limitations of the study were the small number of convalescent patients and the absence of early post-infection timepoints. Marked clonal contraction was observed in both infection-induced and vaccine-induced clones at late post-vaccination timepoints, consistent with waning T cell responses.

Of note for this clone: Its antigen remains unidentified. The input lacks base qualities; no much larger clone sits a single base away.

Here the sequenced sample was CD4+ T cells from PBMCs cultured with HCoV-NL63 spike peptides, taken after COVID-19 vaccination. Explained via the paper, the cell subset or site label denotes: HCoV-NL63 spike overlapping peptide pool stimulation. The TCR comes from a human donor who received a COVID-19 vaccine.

The sequence in DNA is TGTGCCAGCAGTTCCCGACCCTATGGCTACACCTTC. This yields the protein CASSSRPYGYTF. The chain employs TRBV6-5 and TRBJ1-2, with an unclear D gene assignment. Measured from the cysteine to the phenylalanine, the CDR3 is 12 residues long. The CDR3 DNA has 36 bases and is translated from base 1. For CDR1 and CDR2, the germline V gene lists MNHEY and SVGAGI. The junction carries 7 bases between V and J, which are trimmed by 4 bases and 4 bases respectively.